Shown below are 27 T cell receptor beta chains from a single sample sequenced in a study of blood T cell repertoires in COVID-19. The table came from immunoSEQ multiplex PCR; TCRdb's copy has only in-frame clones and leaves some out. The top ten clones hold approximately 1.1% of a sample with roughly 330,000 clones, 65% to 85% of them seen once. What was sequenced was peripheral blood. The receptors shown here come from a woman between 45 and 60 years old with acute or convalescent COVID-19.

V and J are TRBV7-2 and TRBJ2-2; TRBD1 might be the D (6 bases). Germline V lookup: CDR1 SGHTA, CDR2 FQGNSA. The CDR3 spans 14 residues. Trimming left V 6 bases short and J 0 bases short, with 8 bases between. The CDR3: CASRGASNTGELFF. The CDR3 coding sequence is TGTGCCAGCAGGGGGGCGTCGAACACCGGGGAGCTGTTTTTT. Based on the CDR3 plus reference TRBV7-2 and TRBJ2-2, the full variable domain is GAGVSQSPSNKVTEKGKDVELRCDPISGHTALYWYRQSLGQGLEFLIYFQGNSAPDKSGLPSDRFSAERTGGSVSTLTIQRTQQEDSAVYLCASRGASNTGELFFGEGSRLTVL.

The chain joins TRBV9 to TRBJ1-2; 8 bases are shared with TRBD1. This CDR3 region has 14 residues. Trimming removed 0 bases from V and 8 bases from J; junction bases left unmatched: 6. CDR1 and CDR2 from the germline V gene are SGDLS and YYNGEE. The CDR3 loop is CASSVATTGVGYTF. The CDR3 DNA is TGTGCCAGCAGCGTAGCTACGACAGGGGTAGGCTACACCTTC.

The CDR3 DNA is TGTGCCAGCAGCTTAGAGCAGACAAGGCAGTATTTT. Encoded protein: CASSLEQTRQYF. This chain links TRBV7-9 with TRBJ2-3; D is ambiguous. The ends were cut back, 1 base at V and 11 bases at J, with 10 bases in the middle. Germline values: CDR1 SEHNR, CDR2 FQNEAQ (reference sequence). This CDR3 is built from 12 residues.

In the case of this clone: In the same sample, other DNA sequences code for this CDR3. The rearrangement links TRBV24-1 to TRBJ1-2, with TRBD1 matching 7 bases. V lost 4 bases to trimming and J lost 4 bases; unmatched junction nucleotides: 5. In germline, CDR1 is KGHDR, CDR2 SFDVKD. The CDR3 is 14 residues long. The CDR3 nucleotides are TGTGCCACCAGTGACTCTGACAGGGCCTATGGCTACACCTTC. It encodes CATSDSDRAYGYTF.

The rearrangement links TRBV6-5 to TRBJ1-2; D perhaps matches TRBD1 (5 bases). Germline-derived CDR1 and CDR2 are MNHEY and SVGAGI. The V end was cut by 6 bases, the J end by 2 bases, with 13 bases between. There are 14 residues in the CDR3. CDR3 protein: CASRPPGGNYGYTF. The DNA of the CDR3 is TGTGCCAGCAGGCCTCCGGGGGGGAACTATGGCTACACCTTC.

The CDR3 region is CASTPGSGGTDTQYF. DNA of the CDR3: TGTGCCAGTACCCCCGGGAGTGGGGGCACAGATACGCAGTATTTT. The J gene is TRBJ2-3, the V gene TRBV19; D is possibly TRBD2 (6 bases). The V and J ends lost 7 bases and 1 base respectively, with 15 bases between them. Germline V CDR1 and CDR2: LNHDA, SQIVND (reference sequence). The CDR3 spans 15 residues.

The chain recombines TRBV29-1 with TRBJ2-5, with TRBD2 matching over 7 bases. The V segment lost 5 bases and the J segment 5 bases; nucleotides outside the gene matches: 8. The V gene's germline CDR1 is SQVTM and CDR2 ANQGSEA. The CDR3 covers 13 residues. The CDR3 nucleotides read TGCAGCGTTACCCTGGGGGGGGTCGAGACCCAGTACTTC. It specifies CSVTLGGVETQYF.

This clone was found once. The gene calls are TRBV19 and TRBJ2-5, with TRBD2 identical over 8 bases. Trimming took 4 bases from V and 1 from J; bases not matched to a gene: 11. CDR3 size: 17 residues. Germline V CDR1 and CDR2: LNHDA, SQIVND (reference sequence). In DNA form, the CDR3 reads TGTGCCAGTAGTACCTTAGGCAGGCGGGGGGCCCAAGAGACCCAGTACTTC. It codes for CASSTLGRRGAQETQYF.

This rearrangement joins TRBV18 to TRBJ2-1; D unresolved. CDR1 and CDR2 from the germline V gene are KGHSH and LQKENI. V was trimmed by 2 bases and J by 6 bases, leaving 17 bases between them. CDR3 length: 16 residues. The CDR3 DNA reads TGTGCCAGCTCACCAGGGTGGGCTCGGATGCCCAATGAGCAGTTCTTC. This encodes CASSPGWARMPNEQFF.

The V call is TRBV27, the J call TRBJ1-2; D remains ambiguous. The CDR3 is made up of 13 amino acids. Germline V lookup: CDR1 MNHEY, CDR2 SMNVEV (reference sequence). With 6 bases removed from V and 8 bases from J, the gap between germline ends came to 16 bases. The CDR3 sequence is CASSGLPAGGYTF. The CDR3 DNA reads TGTGCCAGCAGCGGGCTCCCCGCGGGAGGCTACACCTTC.

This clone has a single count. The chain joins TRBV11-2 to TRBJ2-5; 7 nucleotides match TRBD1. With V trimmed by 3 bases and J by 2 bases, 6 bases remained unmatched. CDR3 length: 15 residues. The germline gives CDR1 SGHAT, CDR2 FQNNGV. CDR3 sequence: CASSLASRGQETQYF. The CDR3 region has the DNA TGTGCCAGCAGCTTGGCTTCCAGGGGGCAAGAGACCCAGTACTTC. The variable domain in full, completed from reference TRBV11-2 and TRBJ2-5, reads EAGVAQSPRYKIIEKRQSVAFWCNPISGHATLYWYQQILGQGPKLLIQFQNNGVVDDSQLPKDRFSAERLKGVDSTLKIQPAKLEDSAVYLCASSLASRGQETQYFGPGTRLLVL.

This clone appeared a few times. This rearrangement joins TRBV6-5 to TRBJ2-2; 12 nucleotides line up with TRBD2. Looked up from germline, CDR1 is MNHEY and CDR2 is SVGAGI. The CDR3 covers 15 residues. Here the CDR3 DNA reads TGTGCTATACTAGCGGGAGGCCCGGCCACCGGGGAGCTGTTTTTT. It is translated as CAILAGGPATGELFF.

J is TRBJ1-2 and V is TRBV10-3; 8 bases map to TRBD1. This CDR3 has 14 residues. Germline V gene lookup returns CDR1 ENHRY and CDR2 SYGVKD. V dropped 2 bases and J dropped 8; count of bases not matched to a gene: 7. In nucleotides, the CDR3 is TGTGCCATCAGTGAGGACAGACAGGGGAGAGGCTACACCTTC. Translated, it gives CAISEDRQGRGYTF.

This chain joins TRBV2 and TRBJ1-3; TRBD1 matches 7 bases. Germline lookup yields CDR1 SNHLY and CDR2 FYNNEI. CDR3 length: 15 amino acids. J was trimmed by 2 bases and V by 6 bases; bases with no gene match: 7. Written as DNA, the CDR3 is TGTGCCAGCAGGGGACAGCTTAATCCTGGAAACACCATATATTTT. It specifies CASRGQLNPGNTIYF. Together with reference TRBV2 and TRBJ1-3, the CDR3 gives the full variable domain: EPEVTQTPSHQVTQMGQEVILRCVPISNHLYFYWYRQILGQKVEFLVSFYNNEISEKSEIFDDQFSVERPDGSNFTLKIRSTKLEDSAMYFCASRGQLNPGNTIYFGEGSWLTVV.

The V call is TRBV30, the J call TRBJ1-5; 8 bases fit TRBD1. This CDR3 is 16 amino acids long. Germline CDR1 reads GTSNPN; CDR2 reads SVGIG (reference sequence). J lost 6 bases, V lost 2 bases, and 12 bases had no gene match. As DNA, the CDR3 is TGTGCCTGGAGTTACCCGGGAAACAGGGGGAGTCAGCCCCAGCATTTT. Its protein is CAWSYPGNRGSQPQHF.

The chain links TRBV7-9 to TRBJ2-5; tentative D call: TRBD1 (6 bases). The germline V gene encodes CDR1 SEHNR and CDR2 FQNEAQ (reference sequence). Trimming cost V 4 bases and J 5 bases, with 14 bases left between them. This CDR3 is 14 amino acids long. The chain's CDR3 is CASSSQGNPETQYF. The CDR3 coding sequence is TGTGCCAGCAGCTCACAGGGTAACCCCGAGACCCAGTACTTC.

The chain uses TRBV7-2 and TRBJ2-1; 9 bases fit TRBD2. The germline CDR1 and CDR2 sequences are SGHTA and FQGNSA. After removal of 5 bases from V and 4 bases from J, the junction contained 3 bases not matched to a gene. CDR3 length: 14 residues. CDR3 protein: CASSLSGRYNEQFF. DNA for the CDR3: TGTGCCAGCAGCCTTAGCGGGAGATACAATGAGCAGTTCTTC.

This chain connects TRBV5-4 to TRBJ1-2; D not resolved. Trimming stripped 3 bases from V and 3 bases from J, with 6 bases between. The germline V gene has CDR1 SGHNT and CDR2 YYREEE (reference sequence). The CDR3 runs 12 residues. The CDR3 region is CASSSVDYGYTF. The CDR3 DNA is TGTGCCAGCAGCTCGGTTGACTATGGCTACACCTTC.

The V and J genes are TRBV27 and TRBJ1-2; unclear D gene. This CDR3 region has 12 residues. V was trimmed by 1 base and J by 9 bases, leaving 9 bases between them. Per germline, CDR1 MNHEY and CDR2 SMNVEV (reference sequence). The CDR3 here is CASSLYGGSYTF. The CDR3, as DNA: TGTGCCAGCAGTTTATACGGCGGGAGCTACACCTTC.

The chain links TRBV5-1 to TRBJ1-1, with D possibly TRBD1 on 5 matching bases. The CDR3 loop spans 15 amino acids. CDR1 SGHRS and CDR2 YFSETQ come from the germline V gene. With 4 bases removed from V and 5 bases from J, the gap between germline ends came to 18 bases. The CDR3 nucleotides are TGCGCCAGCAGCCCTACATTGGGGGGGGAAACTGAAGCTTTCTTT. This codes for CASSPTLGGETEAFF.

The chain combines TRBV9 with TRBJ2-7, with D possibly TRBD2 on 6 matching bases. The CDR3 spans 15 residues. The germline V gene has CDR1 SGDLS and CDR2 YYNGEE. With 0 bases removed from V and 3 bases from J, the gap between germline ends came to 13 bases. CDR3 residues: CASSVAPSENYEQYF. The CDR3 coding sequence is TGTGCCAGCAGCGTAGCCCCTAGCGAGAACTACGAGCAGTACTTC.

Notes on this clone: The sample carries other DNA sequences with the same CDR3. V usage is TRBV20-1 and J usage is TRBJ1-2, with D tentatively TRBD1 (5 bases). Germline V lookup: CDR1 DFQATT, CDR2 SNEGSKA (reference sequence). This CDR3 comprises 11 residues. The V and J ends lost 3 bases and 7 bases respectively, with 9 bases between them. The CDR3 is CSASGGSGYTF. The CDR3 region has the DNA TGCAGTGCTAGCGGGGGGAGTGGCTACACCTTC.

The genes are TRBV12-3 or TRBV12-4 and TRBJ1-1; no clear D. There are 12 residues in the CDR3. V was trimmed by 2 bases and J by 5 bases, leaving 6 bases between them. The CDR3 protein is CASSLTGTEAFF. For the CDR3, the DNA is TGTGCCAGCAGTTTAACGGGAACTGAAGCTTTCTTT.

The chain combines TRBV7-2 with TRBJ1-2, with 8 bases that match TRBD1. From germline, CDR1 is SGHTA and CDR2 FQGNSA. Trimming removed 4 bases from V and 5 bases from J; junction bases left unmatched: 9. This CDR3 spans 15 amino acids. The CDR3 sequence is CASSSLQGAWYGYTF. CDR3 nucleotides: TGTGCCAGCAGCTCGCTCCAGGGGGCTTGGTATGGCTACACCTTC.

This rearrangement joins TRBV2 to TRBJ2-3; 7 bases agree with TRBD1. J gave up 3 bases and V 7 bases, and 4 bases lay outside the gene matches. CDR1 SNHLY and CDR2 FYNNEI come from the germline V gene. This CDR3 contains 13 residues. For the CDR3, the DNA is TGTGCCAGCAACCGACAGGGTACAGATACGCAGTATTTT. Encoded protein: CASNRQGTDTQYF.

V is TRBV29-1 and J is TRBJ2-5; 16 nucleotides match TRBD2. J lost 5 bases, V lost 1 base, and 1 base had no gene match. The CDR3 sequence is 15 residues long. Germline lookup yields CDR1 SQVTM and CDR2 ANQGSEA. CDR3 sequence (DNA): TGCAGCGTTGAAGTGGGACTAGCGGGAGGGGAGACCCAGTACTTC. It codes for CSVEVGLAGGETQYF.

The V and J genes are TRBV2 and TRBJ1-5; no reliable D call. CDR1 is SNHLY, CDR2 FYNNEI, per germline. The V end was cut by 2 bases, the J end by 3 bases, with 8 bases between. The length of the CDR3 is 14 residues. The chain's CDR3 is CASSEQQINQPQHF. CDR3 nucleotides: TGTGCCAGCAGTGAACAACAGATCAATCAGCCCCAGCATTTT.